This T cell receptor (beta chain) was profiled in a study of T-cell reconstitution after alpha-beta-depleted transplantation in children. To note about this clonotype: The antigen remains undetermined.

The CDR3 is 15 amino acids. The germline CDR1 and CDR2 sequences are DFQATT and SNEGSKA (reference sequence). Losses at the gene ends were 5 bases for V and 4 bases for J; bases not matched to a gene: 9. Preparing the TCRbeta library involved the use of unique molecular identifiers. TCRdb recomputed calls from the PCR reads with MiXCR, one row per CDR3 protein. The table lists about 580,000 distinct CDR3 sequences, roughly 30% of them singletons. Whole-study results and caveats: Where alpha-beta T cells came from about two months after transplant was reportedly several hundred expanded graft clones. Fresh T-cell production supplied most of the T-cell counts and diversity seen one year after transplant.

The J gene is TRBJ2-3, the V gene TRBV20-1; 10 nucleotides align to TRBD2. The source of this sequence is a boy in the first two years of life with Wiskott-Aldrich syndrome, due to receive a stem cell transplant. This specimen was PBMCs, taken before TCRalphabeta/CD19-depleted stem cell transplant. CDR3: CSAGLAGVRADTQYF. Written as DNA, the CDR3 is TGCAGTGCTGGTCTAGCGGGAGTGCGGGCAGATACGCAGTATTTT.